This TCR beta chain originates from a study of blood T cell repertoires in COVID-19. Study in general: Specimens from acute and convalescent COVID-19 originated in the United States, Italy and Spain.

This CDR3 contains 12 residues. Germline V lookup: CDR1 SNHLY, CDR2 FYNNEI. V lost 5 bases, J lost 3 bases, and 7 bases lay in between. Repertoires were generated with immunoSEQ multiplex PCR, while TCRdb's copy carries only in-frame clones and drops some. The data show 340,000 or so clones, around 83% seen once. The sample was peripheral blood. J is TRBJ1-1 and V is TRBV2; no definite D call. This TCR came from a man younger than 40 with active or convalescent COVID-19. For the CDR3, the DNA is TGTGCCAGCAGTCTAGACCACACTGAAGCTTTCTTT. Encoded protein: CASSLDHTEAFF. Full variable domain (missing parts from reference TRBV2 and TRBJ1-1): EPEVTQTPSHQVTQMGQEVILRCVPISNHLYFYWYRQILGQKVEFLVSFYNNEISEKSEIFDDQFSVERPDGSNFTLKIRSTKLEDSAMYFCASSLDHTEAFFGQGTRLTVV.